These 10 T cell receptor beta chains share one sample of origin, sequenced in a study of shared clonotypes between healthy human individuals (dated by TCRdb to the early 2020s). For the CD8 naive samples, CD45RO-negative cells were positively selected for CCR7, yielding a CD45RA+CCR7+ population from which TemRA cells were excluded. The library was prepared using the immunoSEQ multiplex PCR assay. TCRdb took over this immuneACCESS table, retaining in-frame rearrangements with V and J assigned. Such tables are incomplete; in checked studies, under half of the missing clones stem from an unresolved V gene, and the remainder is unexplained. The sample profile shows 1.5 million to 2.5 million clones; approximately 95% of them were found once. The top ten constitute under 1.5% of the sample. Sequencing input: naive CD8+ T cells sorted from blood. The cell subset or site tag for this specimen amounts to: CD45RA+CCR7+. These receptors came from a man between 18 and 35 years old in good health.

This chain connects TRBV4-1 to TRBJ1-2; D not resolved. V lost 1 base to trimming and J lost 3 bases, with 12 bases between them. The CDR3 runs 15 residues. Germline-derived CDR1 and CDR2 are MGHRA and YSYEKL. The CDR3 sequence is CASSQVLNPDYGYTF. The CDR3 DNA reads as TGCGCCAGCAGCCAAGTCCTAAACCCCGACTATGGCTACACCTTC.

V is TRBV11-2 and J is TRBJ1-1; no reliable D call. Trimming cost V 2 bases and J 7 bases, with 8 bases left between them. Germline CDR1 is SGHAT and CDR2 is FQNNGV. The CDR3 runs to 12 residues. The CDR3 bases are TGTGCCAGCAGCTTACTTCGGGGTGAAGCTTTCTTT. It encodes CASSLLRGEAFF.

This clone was seen just once. The chain couples TRBV10-2 to TRBJ2-3; no reliable D call. Germline-derived CDR1 and CDR2 are WSHSY and SAAADI. V was cut by 5 bases and J by 2 bases, with 14 bases left in between. The CDR3 extends over 15 amino acids. CDR3 in amino acids: CASSKAGALTDTQYF. The CDR3 DNA follows: TGCGCCAGCAGTAAGGCAGGCGCCCTCACAGATACGCAGTATTTT.

The chain employs TRBV29-1 and TRBJ2-7; D assignment may be TRBD1 or TRBD2 (5 bases each). Germline V gene sequence: CDR1 SQVTM, CDR2 ANQGSEA. V was shortened by 3 bases and J by 7 bases, with 16 bases between the two germline ends. This CDR3 has 13 residues. The CDR3 reads CSVDATGATEQYF. The DNA for the CDR3 is TGCAGCGTTGACGCAACCGGGGCAACTGAGCAGTACTTC.

The chain is built from TRBV6-5 and TRBJ2-2; D gene ambiguous. V gave up 2 bases and J gave up 7 bases, with 5 bases separating them. The CDR3 is made up of 12 amino acids. In germline, CDR1 is MNHEY, CDR2 SVGAGI. The CDR3 sequence: CASSYQNGELFF. As DNA, the CDR3 is TGTGCCAGCAGTTACCAAAACGGGGAGCTGTTTTTT.

J is TRBJ2-2 and V is TRBV7-9, with 9 bases aligning to TRBD1. The germline V gene encodes CDR1 SEHNR and CDR2 FQNEAQ (reference sequence). This CDR3 has 13 amino acids. The ends lost 6 bases at V and 6 bases at J; junction bases unmatched: 2. The CDR3 is CASRQGASGELFF. CDR3 nucleotides: TGTGCCAGCAGACAGGGGGCGTCCGGGGAGCTGTTTTTT.

The rearrangement links TRBV28 to TRBJ2-7, with a weak D call TRBD2 (6 bases). V lost 5 bases to trimming and J lost 3 bases, with 17 bases between them. CDR3 size: 15 residues. Germline CDR1 MDHEN, CDR2 SYDVKM. For the CDR3, the DNA is TGTGCCAGCAGTCCCCTGGGGGACTCATACTACGAGCAGTACTTC. This translates into CASSPLGDSYYEQYF.

The gene calls are TRBV4-1 and TRBJ1-6, with D possibly matching TRBD1 (6 bases). Germline-derived CDR1 and CDR2 are MGHRA and YSYEKL. The V end lost 5 bases, the J end lost 9 bases, and 14 bases lay between the germline ends. There are 14 residues in the CDR3. The CDR3 loop reads CASSFTGTGSPLHF. For the CDR3, the DNA is TGCGCCAGCAGCTTTACAGGGACCGGTTCACCCCTCCACTTT.

The V gene is TRBV30, the J gene TRBJ2-2; 8 bases map to TRBD1. After removal of 0 bases from V and 4 bases from J, the junction contained 4 bases not matched to a gene. The germline gives CDR1 GTSNPN, CDR2 SVGIG (reference sequence). The CDR3 runs to 15 residues. CDR3 nucleotide sequence: TGTGCCTGGAGTGTCGGACAGGGCCCCACCGGGGAGCTGTTTTTT. Translated, it gives CAWSVGQGPTGELFF.

The genes are TRBV5-1 and TRBJ2-1; D is undetermined. Trimming pared 4 bases from V and 9 bases from J, leaving 11 bases between. The germline V gene encodes CDR1 SGHRS and CDR2 YFSETQ. This CDR3 is built from 12 residues. The chain's CDR3 is CASSNMTIEQFF. The DNA for the CDR3 is TGCGCCAGCAGCAACATGACAATTGAGCAGTTCTTC.